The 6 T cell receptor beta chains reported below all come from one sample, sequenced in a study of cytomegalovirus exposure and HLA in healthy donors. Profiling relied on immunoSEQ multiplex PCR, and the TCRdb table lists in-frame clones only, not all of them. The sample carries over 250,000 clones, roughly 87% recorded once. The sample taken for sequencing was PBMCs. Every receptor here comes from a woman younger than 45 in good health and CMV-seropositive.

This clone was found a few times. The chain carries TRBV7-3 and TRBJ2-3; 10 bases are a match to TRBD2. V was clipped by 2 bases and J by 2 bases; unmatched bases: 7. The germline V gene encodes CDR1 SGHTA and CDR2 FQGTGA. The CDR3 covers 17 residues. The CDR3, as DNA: TGTGCCAGCAGCTTAGAGGGACTAGCGAGTTACACAGATACGCAGTATTTT. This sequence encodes CASSLEGLASYTDTQYF.

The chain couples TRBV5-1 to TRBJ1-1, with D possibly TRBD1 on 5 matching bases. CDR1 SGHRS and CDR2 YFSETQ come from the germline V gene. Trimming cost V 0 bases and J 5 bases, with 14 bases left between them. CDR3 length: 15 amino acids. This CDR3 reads CASSLGGSWGTEAFF. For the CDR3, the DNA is TGCGCCAGCAGCTTGGGTGGGTCCTGGGGGACTGAAGCTTTCTTT.

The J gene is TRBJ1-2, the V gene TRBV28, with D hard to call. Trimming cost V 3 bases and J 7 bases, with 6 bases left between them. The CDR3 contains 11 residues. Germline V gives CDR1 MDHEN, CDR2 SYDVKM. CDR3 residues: CASSLGSGYTF. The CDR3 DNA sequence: TGTGCCAGCAGTTTGGGTTCTGGCTACACCTTC.

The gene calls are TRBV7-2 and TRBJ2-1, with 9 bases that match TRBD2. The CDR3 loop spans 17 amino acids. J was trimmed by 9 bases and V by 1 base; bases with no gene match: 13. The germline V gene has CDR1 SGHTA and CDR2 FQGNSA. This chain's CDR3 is CASSLVGTSNKATEQFF. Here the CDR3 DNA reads TGTGCCAGCAGCTTAGTAGGGACTAGCAATAAAGCGACTGAGCAGTTCTTC.

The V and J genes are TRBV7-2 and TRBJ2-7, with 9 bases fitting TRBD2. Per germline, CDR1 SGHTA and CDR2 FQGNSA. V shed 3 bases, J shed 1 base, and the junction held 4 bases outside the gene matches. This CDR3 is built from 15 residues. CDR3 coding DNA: TGTGCCAGCAGCTTGGGACTAGCCTCATCCTACGAGCAGTACTTC. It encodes CASSLGLASSYEQYF. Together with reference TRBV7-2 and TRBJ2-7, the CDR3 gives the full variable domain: GAGVSQSPSNKVTEKGKDVELRCDPISGHTALYWYRQSLGQGLEFLIYFQGNSAPDKSGLPSDRFSAERTGGSVSTLTIQRTQQEDSAVYLCASSLGLASSYEQYFGPGTRLTVT.

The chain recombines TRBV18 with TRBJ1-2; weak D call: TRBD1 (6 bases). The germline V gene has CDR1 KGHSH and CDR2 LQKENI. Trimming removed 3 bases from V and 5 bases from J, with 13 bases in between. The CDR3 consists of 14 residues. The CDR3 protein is CASSPDRETYGYTF. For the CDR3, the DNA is TGTGCCAGCTCACCGGACAGAGAGACTTATGGCTACACCTTC.